The 24 T cell receptor beta chains below come from one sample, sequenced in a study of shared clonotypes between healthy human individuals. Clones were read by immunoSEQ multiplex PCR, and TCRdb kept only the in-frame ones, dropping some. The sample contains around 700,000 clones, approximately 73% of which appear only once. Sequenced: memory CD4+ T cells sorted from blood. Subset given: CD45RA-negative fraction. Receptor source: a woman in her 30s in good health.

The rearrangement joins TRBV4-1 to TRBJ2-7; D unresolved. This CDR3 contains 16 residues. The V gene's germline CDR1 is MGHRA and CDR2 YSYEKL. Trimming removed 0 bases at V and 2 bases at J, with 14 bases between. CDR3 region: CASSQDPLDGAYEQYF. CDR3 bases: TGCGCCAGCAGCCAAGATCCGCTTGACGGAGCCTACGAGCAGTACTTC.

J is TRBJ2-5 and V is TRBV7-2; either TRBD1 or TRBD2 may supply D (6 bases each). Germline CDR1 and CDR2: SGHTA and FQGNSA. The V end was cut by 1 base, the J end by 6 bases, with 21 bases between. This CDR3 spans 17 amino acids. As DNA, the CDR3 is TGTGCCAGCAGCTTAGGAGGGACAACGGGACTTCGTAAGACCCAGTACTTC. This encodes CASSLGGTTGLRKTQYF.

V is TRBV14 and J is TRBJ2-6; D uncertain. Germline CDR1 is SGHDN and CDR2 is FVKESK. V shed 2 bases and J shed 2 bases, with 1 base lying between them. The CDR3 has 13 residues. CDR3 residues: CASSQPGANVLTF. The CDR3 DNA follows: TGTGCCAGCAGCCAACCTGGGGCCAACGTCCTGACTTTC.

The chain uses TRBV16 and TRBJ1-5; unclear D gene. CDR3 length: 14 residues. Trimming pared 0 bases from V and 0 bases from J, leaving 3 bases between. Per germline, CDR1 KGHSY and CDR2 FQNENV. CDR3 loop: CASSQSTSNQPQHF. CDR3 nucleotides: TGTGCCAGCAGCCAATCAACTAGCAATCAGCCCCAGCATTTT.

This chain connects TRBV6-4 to TRBJ2-7, with 10 nucleotides matching TRBD2. V dropped 4 bases and J dropped 5; count of bases not matched to a gene: 11. Germline V lookup: CDR1 MRHNA, CDR2 SNTAGT. The CDR3 has 16 residues. CDR3 sequence: CASSANTGLAHDEQYF. As DNA, the CDR3 is TGTGCCAGCAGTGCTAACACGGGACTAGCGCATGACGAGCAGTACTTC.

Details on this clone: This same CDR3 is encoded by further DNA sequences in the sample. The gene calls are TRBV29-1 and TRBJ2-1; no firm D call. Germline-derived CDR1 and CDR2 are SQVTM and ANQGSEA. The germline V and J ends were trimmed by 2 bases and 4 bases, with 6 bases remaining between them. The CDR3 totals 12 residues. Written as DNA, the CDR3 is TGCAGCGTTGAATCGGGTTACAATGAGCAGTTCTTC. Protein sequence: CSVESGYNEQFF.

V gene TRBV2 combines with J gene TRBJ2-7, with 7 bases identical to TRBD2. The CDR3 covers 14 residues. Germline CDR1 SNHLY, CDR2 FYNNEI. With 5 bases clipped from V and 5 bases from J, the junction kept 9 bases outside the gene matches. CDR3 nucleotide sequence: TGTGCCAGCAGTAGGGAGGGCGAAGGAAACGAGCAGTACTTC. It specifies CASSREGEGNEQYF.

This clone was counted a few times. V gene TRBV5-1 combines with J gene TRBJ2-5, with unresolved D. The CDR3 covers 13 residues. Per the germline V gene, CDR1 is SGHRS and CDR2 is YFSETQ. Trimming shortened V by 4 bases and J by 3 bases, and 10 bases separated the two germline ends. CDR3 sequence: CASSQVPEETQYF. DNA for the CDR3: TGCGCCAGCAGCCAGGTTCCGGAAGAGACCCAGTACTTC.

This clone was seen repeatedly, ten times or more. The rearrangement uses TRBV29-1 and TRBJ1-2; D ambiguous. The V end lost 3 bases, the J end lost 8 bases, and 13 bases lay between the germline ends. Germline values: CDR1 SQVTM, CDR2 ANQGSEA. The CDR3 length is 12 residues. The CDR3 nucleotides are TGCAGCGTTGATTTGTCACTTTGGGGCTACACCTTC. This translates into CSVDLSLWGYTF.

The CDR3 protein is CASSLGGGNQPQHF. The CDR3 DNA follows: TGCGCCAGCAGCTTAGGAGGGGGTAATCAGCCCCAGCATTTT. The chain is built from TRBV4-1 and TRBJ1-5, with D perhaps TRBD1 (6 bases). The germline V gene encodes CDR1 MGHRA and CDR2 YSYEKL. There are 14 residues in the CDR3. The V gene lost 5 bases and the J gene lost 4 bases, with 12 bases spanning the gap.

This clone was counted between two and nine times. The V gene is TRBV19, the J gene TRBJ2-1; 10 bases line up with TRBD2. Trimming took 6 bases from V and 0 from J; bases not matched to a gene: 11. CDR1 is LNHDA and CDR2 is SQIVND in the germline V gene (reference sequence). The CDR3 totals 18 residues. The CDR3 here is CASRTSGYQGSSYNEQFF. CDR3 nucleotide sequence: TGTGCCAGTAGGACTAGCGGGTACCAGGGGAGCTCCTACAATGAGCAGTTCTTC.

CDR3 residues: CASSDGTGRPYNEQFF. DNA for the CDR3: TGTGCCAGCAGTGACGGGACTGGGAGGCCCTACAATGAGCAGTTCTTC. This chain joins TRBV6-1 and TRBJ2-1; tentative D call: TRBD2 (6 bases). CDR1 is MNHNS and CDR2 is SASEGT in the germline V gene. With 3 bases removed from V and 2 bases from J, the gap between germline ends came to 14 bases. The CDR3 spans 16 residues.

Only a few counts were recorded for this clone. Other DNA variants within this sample encode the same CDR3. The V call is TRBV6-5, the J call TRBJ1-2; D not certain. V lost 5 bases to trimming and J lost 5 bases, with 9 bases between them. The CDR3 loop spans 12 amino acids. Per the germline V gene, CDR1 is MNHEY and CDR2 is SVGAGI. The CDR3 spells CASSRTGYGYTF. Here the CDR3 DNA reads TGTGCCAGCAGTCGGACGGGTTATGGCTACACCTTC.

J is TRBJ1-6 and V is TRBV20-1; D perhaps matches TRBD1 (5 bases). CDR1 DFQATT and CDR2 SNEGSKA come from the germline V gene (reference sequence). The CDR3 extends over 11 amino acids. Deletions cut 3 bases from V and 12 bases from J, with 9 bases between. The CDR3 loop reads CSARGTGPLHF. The DNA of the CDR3 is TGCAGTGCTAGGGGGACCGGACCCCTCCACTTT.

This chain links TRBV27 with TRBJ1-1; possible D gene TRBD1, 5 bases. Germline V gives CDR1 MNHEY, CDR2 SMNVEV (reference sequence). The CDR3 is 14 residues long. Between the trimmed V and J ends, which lost 8 bases and 7 bases, there was a span of 20 bases. The CDR3 DNA is TGTGCCAGCGCGTGGGGGGAGGGCTACGGTGAAGCTTTCTTT. It is translated as CASAWGEGYGEAFF.

This chain joins TRBV2 and TRBJ2-7, with TRBD1 matching 7 bases. J gave up 5 bases and V 6 bases, and 10 bases lay outside the gene matches. There are 14 residues in the CDR3. The V gene's germline CDR1 is SNHLY and CDR2 FYNNEI. The CDR3 loop is CASRKGQLIHEQYF. DNA for the CDR3: TGTGCCAGCAGAAAGGGACAGCTAATCCACGAGCAGTACTTC.

This chain uses TRBV6-1 with TRBJ2-2, with D possibly being TRBD2 (5 bases). The CDR3 spans 14 residues. The ends were cut back, 4 bases at V and 4 bases at J, with 10 bases in the middle. Germline V gene data show CDR1 as MNHNS and CDR2 as SASEGT. The CDR3 DNA follows: TGTGCCAGCAGTGTTAGGACTTTCACCGGGGAGCTGTTTTTT. Translation gives CASSVRTFTGELFF.

This clone was detected once. The chain joins TRBV27 to TRBJ2-7; D unresolved. The CDR3 runs 13 residues. Trimming left V 3 bases short and J 1 base short, with 7 bases between. The germline gives CDR1 MNHEY, CDR2 SMNVEV (reference sequence). The CDR3 nucleotides read TGTGCCAGCAGTTTCTCAATTTCCTACGAGCAGTACTTC. The encoded protein is CASSFSISYEQYF.

This chain joins TRBV28 and TRBJ2-2; D remains unclear. Trimming stripped 4 bases from V and 0 bases from J, with 9 bases between. CDR1 is MDHEN, CDR2 SYDVKM, per germline. The CDR3 is made up of 15 amino acids. For the CDR3, the DNA is TGTGCCAGCAGTTGGTGGTCCGCGAACACCGGGGAGCTGTTTTTT. Translating gives CASSWWSANTGELFF.

The gene calls are TRBV11-3 and TRBJ2-5; 9 bases line up with TRBD2. The CDR3 has 13 residues. Per germline, CDR1 SGHNT and CDR2 YENEEA. Trimming removed 5 bases from V and 7 bases from J; junction bases left unmatched: 5. The CDR3 sequence is CASSPTSGVTQYF. Written as DNA, the CDR3 is TGTGCCAGCAGCCCGACTAGCGGAGTGACCCAGTACTTC.

V and J are TRBV5-4 and TRBJ2-3, with D perhaps being TRBD1 or TRBD2 (7 bases each). CDR1 and CDR2 (germline): SGHNT, YYREEE (reference sequence). This CDR3 comprises 14 residues. V gave up 7 bases and J gave up 5 bases, with 17 bases separating them. CDR3 sequence (DNA): TGTGCCAGCCAGGGGGAGGGGTTTTTAGATACGCAGTATTTT. Protein sequence: CASQGEGFLDTQYF.

The rearrangement uses TRBV27 and TRBJ2-7; D is possibly TRBD1 (6 bases). The CDR3 has 15 residues. Trimming removed 1 base from V and 5 bases from J, with 15 bases in between. Germline CDR1 MNHEY, CDR2 SMNVEV (reference sequence). The chain's CDR3 is CASSLLRERDNEQYF. CDR3 coding DNA: TGTGCCAGCAGTTTATTGAGGGAGAGGGACAACGAGCAGTACTTC.

The V and J genes are TRBV7-2 and TRBJ1-2; no clear D gene. The CDR3 runs 13 residues. V was cut by 2 bases and J by 6 bases, with 10 bases left in between. CDR1 and CDR2 (germline): SGHTA, FQGNSA. In DNA, the CDR3 is TGTGCCAGCAGCTTATTTCGGCAGGATGGCTACACCTTC. Encoded protein: CASSLFRQDGYTF. The whole variable domain, filled in from reference TRBV7-2 and TRBJ1-2, reads GAGVSQSPSNKVTEKGKDVELRCDPISGHTALYWYRQSLGQGLEFLIYFQGNSAPDKSGLPSDRFSAERTGGSVSTLTIQRTQQEDSAVYLCASSLFRQDGYTFGSGTRLTVV.

This sequence joins TRBV5-6 and TRBJ1-5; 8 bases line up with TRBD1. The V gene end was trimmed by 2 bases and the J gene end by 0 bases; junction bases not matched to a gene: 7. Looked up from germline, CDR1 is SGHDT and CDR2 is YYEEEE. The CDR3 runs 17 residues. This chain's CDR3 is CASSLTGGRGSNQPQHF. CDR3 sequence (DNA): TGTGCCAGCAGCTTAACAGGGGGGCGGGGTAGCAATCAGCCCCAGCATTTT.